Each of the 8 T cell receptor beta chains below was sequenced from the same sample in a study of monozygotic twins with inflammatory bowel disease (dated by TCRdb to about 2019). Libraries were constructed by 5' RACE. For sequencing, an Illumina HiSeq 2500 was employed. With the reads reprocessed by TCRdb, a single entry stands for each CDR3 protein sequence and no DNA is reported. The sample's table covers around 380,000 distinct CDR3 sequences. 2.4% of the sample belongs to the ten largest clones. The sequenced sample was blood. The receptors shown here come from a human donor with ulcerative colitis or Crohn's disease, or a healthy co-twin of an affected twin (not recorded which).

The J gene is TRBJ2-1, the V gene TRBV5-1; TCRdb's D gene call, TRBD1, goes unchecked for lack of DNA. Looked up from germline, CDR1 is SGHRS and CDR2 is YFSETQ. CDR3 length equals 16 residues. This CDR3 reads CASRATDRENGDEQFF.

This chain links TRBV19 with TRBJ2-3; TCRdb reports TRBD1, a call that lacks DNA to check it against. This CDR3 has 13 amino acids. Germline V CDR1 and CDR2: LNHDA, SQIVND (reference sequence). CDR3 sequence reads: CASSKTGTDTQYF.

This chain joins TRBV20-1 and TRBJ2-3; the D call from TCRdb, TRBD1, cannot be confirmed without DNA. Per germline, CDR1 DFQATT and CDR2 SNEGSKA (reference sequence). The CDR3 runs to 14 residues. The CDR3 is CSQLAGEITDTQYF.

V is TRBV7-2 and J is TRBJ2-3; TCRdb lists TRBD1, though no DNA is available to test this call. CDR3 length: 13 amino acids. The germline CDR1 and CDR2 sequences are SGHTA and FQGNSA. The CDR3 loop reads CASSKQGWDTQYF.

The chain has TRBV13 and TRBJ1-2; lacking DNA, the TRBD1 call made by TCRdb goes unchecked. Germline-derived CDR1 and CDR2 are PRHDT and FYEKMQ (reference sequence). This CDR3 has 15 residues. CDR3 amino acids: CASSLRTGGMTGYTF.

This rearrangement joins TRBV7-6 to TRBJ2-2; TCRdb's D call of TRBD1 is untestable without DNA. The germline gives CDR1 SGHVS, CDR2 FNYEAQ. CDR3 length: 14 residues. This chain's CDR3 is CASSLARGTGELFF.

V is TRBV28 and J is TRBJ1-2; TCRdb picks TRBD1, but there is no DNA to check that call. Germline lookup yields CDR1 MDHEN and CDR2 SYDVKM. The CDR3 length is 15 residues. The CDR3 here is CASSSPDSPNYGYTF.

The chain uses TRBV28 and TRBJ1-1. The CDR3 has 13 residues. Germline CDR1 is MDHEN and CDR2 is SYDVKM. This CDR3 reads CASSQQSNTEAFF.